What follows is one TCR beta chain and its context. Its antigen is not identified. The data were taken from a study of monozygotic twins with inflammatory bowel disease. Overall study results and limits: Compared with healthy co-twins, IBD patients showed reduced TCRbeta repertoire diversity by inverse Simpson. Fewer shared clonotypes with others were found in IBD patients than in healthy twins, especially with disease activity. Added variability in patient repertoires may stem from differing immunosuppressive treatments.

Germline loops: CDR1 SEHNR, CDR2 FQNEAQ (reference sequence). The CDR3 consists of 15 residues. Template-switch reactions added UMIs with a 6-nucleotide sample barcode. TCRdb reanalyzed the 5' RACE reads, giving one entry per CDR3 protein sequence and no DNA. The listing contains 330,000 or so distinct CDR3 sequences. This receptor was obtained from a human donor with ulcerative colitis or Crohn's disease, or a healthy co-twin of an affected twin (not recorded which). Sequenced input: blood. The chain recombines TRBV7-9 with TRBJ2-3; checking the TCRdb D call of TRBD2 is not possible without DNA. This CDR3 reads CASSSEAGGRDTQYF.